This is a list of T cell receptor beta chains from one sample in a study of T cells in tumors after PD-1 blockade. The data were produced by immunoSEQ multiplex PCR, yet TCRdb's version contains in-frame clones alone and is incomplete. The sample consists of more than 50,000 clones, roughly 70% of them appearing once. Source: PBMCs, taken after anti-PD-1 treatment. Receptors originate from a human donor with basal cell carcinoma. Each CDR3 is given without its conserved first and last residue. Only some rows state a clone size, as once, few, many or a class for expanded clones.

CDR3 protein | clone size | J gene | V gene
ASRGWTSTDTQY | few | TRBJ2-3 | TRBV5-1
AISESLQGTLYNEQF | - | TRBJ2-1 | TRBV10-3
ASSSHLLVDTQY | - | TRBJ2-3 | TRBV7-2
ASPLRGQQIEPQH | - | TRBJ1-5 | TRBV7-2
ASSGGLAGANTDTQY | few | TRBJ2-3 | TRBV7-8
ASTLAGDGNTIY | few | TRBJ1-3 | TRBV7-6
ATSRDSGPGYEQY | - | TRBJ2-7 | TRBV15
ASSNRDNTDTQY | - | TRBJ2-3 | TRBV19
ASTPQGAGTGELF | - | TRBJ2-2 | TRBV28
AISTGKGGTDTQY | - | TRBJ2-3 | TRBV10-3
ASSFVGLAGNSGANVLT | - | TRBJ2-6 | TRBV27
ASSLGGAGNTIY | - | TRBJ1-3 | TRBV7-9
ASSTGTSGETQY | - | TRBJ2-5 | TRBV7-9
ASSELRGNTEAF | - | TRBJ1-1 | TRBV6-1
ASSRDRGLNEQY | - | TRBJ2-7 | TRBV7-2
ASSPGDRGKAEAF | few | TRBJ1-1 | TRBV4-1
ASSDINSGNTIY | - | TRBJ1-3 | TRBV5-5
ASSVGGRGLTEAF | - | TRBJ1-1 | TRBV9
ASSQDVGGRGAF | few | TRBJ1-1 | TRBV3-1/TRBV3-2
ASSSGARNTEAF | - | TRBJ1-1 | TRBV6-2/TRBV6-3
ASSLNSLLGNQPQH | - | TRBJ1-5 | TRBV27
ASSSVSRNTGELF | once | TRBJ2-2 | TRBV5-1
ASGLVLGAEIYNEQF | - | TRBJ2-1 | TRBV12-5